The 26 T cell receptor beta chains below all came from one sample that was sequenced in a study of blood T cell repertoires in COVID-19. The assay was immunoSEQ multiplex PCR, and TCRdb's table has in-frame clones only and misses some. The sample consists of approximately 400,000 clones, approximately 88% of them appearing once. Sequencing used peripheral blood. These receptors originate from a man aged 35-49 years with acute or convalescent COVID-19.

The CDR3 DNA follows: TGTGCCAGCAGCCAAGGGACATCTTGGTATGAAAAACTGTTTTTT. Amino acid sequence: CASSQGTSWYEKLFF. The chain has TRBV7-9 and TRBJ1-4; the D gene is possibly TRBD1 (6 bases). V lost 5 bases to trimming and J lost 6 bases, with 16 bases between them. This CDR3 spans 15 amino acids. The germline gives CDR1 SEHNR, CDR2 FQNEAQ (reference sequence).

This clone was seen a single time. The V and J genes are TRBV23-1 and TRBJ2-7, with D unresolved. TRBV23-1 is recorded as an ORF, its role being uncertain. V was cut by 1 base and J by 2 bases, with 12 bases left in between. This CDR3 region has 15 residues. The CDR3 is CASSQFSRPTYEQYF. The CDR3 bases are TGCGCCAGCAGTCAATTTTCCAGGCCGACCTACGAGCAGTACTTC.

The chain combines TRBV7-3 with TRBJ1-2; D is unresolved. In germline, CDR1 is SGHTA, CDR2 FQGTGA. This CDR3 is 11 amino acids long. Between the trimmed V and J ends, which lost 7 bases and 7 bases, there was a span of 10 bases. CDR3 bases: TGTGCCAGCACCGGGTCGGGTGGCTACACCTTC. This codes for CASTGSGGYTF.

The chain links TRBV10-1 to TRBJ1-1, with D possibly TRBD1 on 6 matching bases. From germline, CDR1 is WNHNN and CDR2 SYGVQD (reference sequence). V was shortened by 6 bases and J by 1 base, with 9 bases between the two germline ends. CDR3 length: 13 amino acids. The CDR3 spells CASRPDRNTEAFF. The CDR3 DNA reads TGCGCCAGCAGACCGGACAGGAACACTGAAGCTTTCTTT.

The chain recombines TRBV30 with TRBJ1-6; TRBD1 agrees at 9 bases. CDR3 length: 15 amino acids. Per germline, CDR1 GTSNPN and CDR2 SVGIG (reference sequence). V was clipped by 3 bases and J by 9 bases; unmatched bases: 9. The CDR3 spells CAWSFGQGMPSPLHF. The CDR3, as DNA: TGTGCCTGGAGCTTCGGACAGGGGATGCCTTCACCCCTCCACTTT.

J is TRBJ1-1 and V is TRBV5-1; D perhaps matches TRBD1 (5 bases). The CDR3 extends over 17 amino acids. V lost 0 bases, J lost 1 base, and 16 bases lay in between. CDR1 and CDR2 from the germline V gene are SGHRS and YFSETQ. In nucleotides, the CDR3 is TGCGCCAGCAGCTTGGTTCGCCTTCGGGGGGAGAACACTGAAGCTTTCTTT. Translation gives CASSLVRLRGENTEAFF.

The chain recombines TRBV6-5 with TRBJ1-2; D remains unclear. The V and J ends lost 9 bases and 4 bases respectively, with 18 bases between them. This CDR3 has 14 amino acids. Germline values: CDR1 MNHEY, CDR2 SVGAGI. The CDR3 coding sequence is TGTGCCAGAGCTCGGACTCCTGGCCCCTATGGCTACACCTTC. This translates into CARARTPGPYGYTF.

The V call is TRBV7-9, the J call TRBJ1-1; 8 bases map to TRBD1. V was pared by 5 bases and J by 7 bases, with 18 bases of the junction left unmatched. In germline, CDR1 is SEHNR, CDR2 FQNEAQ (reference sequence). The CDR3 is 17 amino acids. The CDR3: CASSAGTGPPGGNEAFF. CDR3 coding DNA: TGTGCCAGCAGCGCGGGGACAGGCCCCCCCGGTGGGAATGAAGCTTTCTTT. Full variable domain (rest looked up from reference TRBV7-9 and TRBJ1-1): DTGVSQNPRHKITKRGQNVTFRCDPISEHNRLYWYRQTLGQGPEFLTYFQNEAQLEKSRLLSDRFSAERPKGSFSTLEIQRTEQGDSAMYLCASSAGTGPPGGNEAFFGQGTRLTVV.

The CDR3 DNA reads as TGTGCCAGCAGCAACTTAGAAAAACTGTTTTTT. Protein: CASSNLEKLFF. V and J are TRBV6-5 and TRBJ1-4; D is uncertain. Trimming cost V 6 bases and J 8 bases, with 7 bases left between them. From germline, CDR1 is MNHEY and CDR2 SVGAGI. This CDR3 has 11 residues.

The V and J genes are TRBV9 and TRBJ1-5, with a tentative D call TRBD1 (6 bases). Between the trimmed V and J ends, which lost 5 bases and 0 bases, there was a span of 12 bases. Germline lookup yields CDR1 SGDLS and CDR2 YYNGEE. The CDR3 extends over 15 amino acids. Here the CDR3 DNA reads TGTGCCAGCAGTAAAACAGGGAATAGCAATCAGCCCCAGCATTTT. Translation gives CASSKTGNSNQPQHF.

The CDR3 nucleotides are TGTGCCAGCTCTCGTTCTGGAAACACCATATATTTT. This gives the protein CASSRSGNTIYF. The rearrangement links TRBV3-1 (or the pseudogene TRBV3-2) to TRBJ1-3; the D is unclear. V lost 8 bases to trimming and J lost 1 base, with 6 bases between them. CDR3 size: 12 residues. The germline V gene has CDR1 LGHDT and CDR2 YNNKEL (reference sequence).

The J gene is TRBJ1-4, the V gene TRBV4-3; TRBD1 aligns across 10 bases. The CDR3 spans 17 residues. CDR1 and CDR2 from the germline V gene are LGHNA and YSLEER. With V trimmed by 3 bases and J by 8 bases, 12 bases remained unmatched. This chain's CDR3 is CASSHRRPGQGKEKLFF. The CDR3 coding sequence is TGCGCCAGCAGCCACCGACGTCCGGGACAGGGGAAGGAAAAACTGTTTTTT.

The chain uses TRBV10-3 and TRBJ1-1; TRBD1 matches at 7 bases. The V segment lost 7 bases and the J segment 3 bases; nucleotides outside the gene matches: 5. CDR1 and CDR2 (germline): ENHRY, SYGVKD. The CDR3 runs to 13 residues. The CDR3 bases are TGTGCCATCACCTCAACAGGGGACACTGAAGCTTTCTTT. Encoded protein: CAITSTGDTEAFF.

V and J are TRBV6-5 and TRBJ2-5; 10 bases are shared with TRBD1. The CDR3 spans 15 residues. In germline, CDR1 is MNHEY, CDR2 SVGAGI. V shed 0 bases, J shed 9 bases, and the junction held 7 bases outside the gene matches. The CDR3 spells CASSYSTGGGRAQYF. The CDR3 DNA is TGTGCCAGCAGTTACTCGACAGGGGGCGGTAGGGCCCAGTACTTC.

The rearrangement joins TRBV5-1 to TRBJ2-1; 8 bases map to TRBD1. This CDR3 spans 14 amino acids. With V trimmed by 6 bases and J by 2 bases, 4 bases remained unmatched. The V gene's germline CDR1 is SGHRS and CDR2 YFSETQ. The CDR3 region is CASTGQGTYNEQFF. DNA of the CDR3: TGCGCCAGCACCGGACAGGGTACCTACAATGAGCAGTTCTTC.

This CDR3 reads CASTGQGRAEAFF. The CDR3 nucleotides are TGTGCCAGTACGGGACAGGGGAGAGCTGAAGCTTTCTTT. This chain joins TRBV19 and TRBJ1-1; TRBD1 agrees at 10 bases. Germline lookup yields CDR1 LNHDA and CDR2 SQIVND (reference sequence). The CDR3 is 13 amino acids. The ends lost 7 bases at V and 6 bases at J; junction bases unmatched: 5.

This chain joins TRBV6-5 and TRBJ1-5; tentatively, D is TRBD1 (5 bases). V shed 2 bases and J shed 7 bases, with 12 bases lying between them. CDR1 is MNHEY, CDR2 SVGAGI, per germline. This CDR3 comprises 14 residues. CDR3 protein: CASSYVRGGQPQHF. In DNA, the CDR3 is TGTGCCAGCAGTTACGTTCGGGGGGGACAGCCCCAGCATTTT.

This chain joins TRBV10-3 and TRBJ2-1; TRBD1 is a possible D gene (5 bases). Deletions cut 6 bases from V and 7 bases from J, with 16 bases between. In germline, CDR1 is ENHRY, CDR2 SYGVKD. The CDR3 sequence is 14 residues long. The chain's CDR3 is CAIRPQENRNEQFF. Written as DNA, the CDR3 is TGTGCCATCAGACCACAGGAAAACCGGAATGAGCAGTTCTTC.

The CDR3 DNA reads TGTGCCAGCAGAACCCTGGGAAGGGGCAGTCAGCCCCAGCATTTT. It encodes CASRTLGRGSQPQHF. The chain is built from TRBV27 and TRBJ1-5; D is possibly TRBD1 (5 bases). This CDR3 contains 15 residues. The germline V gene encodes CDR1 MNHEY and CDR2 SMNVEV (reference sequence). V was pared by 6 bases and J by 6 bases, with 18 bases between.

This sequence joins TRBV6-7 and TRBJ2-5; D uncertain. Being an ORF, TRBV6-7 has a function that is uncertain. CDR3 length: 14 amino acids. V lost 0 bases and J lost 5, with 10 bases in between. The CDR3 loop reads CASSYSMAWETQYF. The CDR3 DNA reads TGTGCCAGCAGTTACTCGATGGCATGGGAGACCCAGTACTTC.

The chain carries TRBV3-1 (or the pseudogene TRBV3-2) and TRBJ1-6, with 8 positions matching TRBD1. J lost 10 bases, V lost 0 bases, and 11 bases had no gene match. The CDR3 is 17 residues long. Germline loops: CDR1 LGHDT, CDR2 YNNKEL (reference sequence). The CDR3 is CASSQEAGTGLGSPLHF. CDR3 nucleotides: TGTGCCAGCAGCCAAGAAGCCGGGACAGGCCTCGGGTCACCCCTCCACTTT.

This chain uses TRBV20-1 with TRBJ2-7; the D gene is possibly TRBD1 (5 bases). CDR3 length: 11 residues. The germline CDR1 and CDR2 sequences are DFQATT and SNEGSKA (reference sequence). Trimming left V 6 bases short and J 2 bases short, with 8 bases between. The CDR3 DNA reads TGCAGTGCCAGGGTGACCTACGAGCAGTACTTC. Translation gives CSARVTYEQYF.

The rearrangement uses TRBV30 and TRBJ1-5, with D possibly being TRBD1 (6 bases). Germline V gene lookup returns CDR1 GTSNPN and CDR2 SVGIG (reference sequence). The CDR3 runs to 15 residues. V was pared by 0 bases and J by 0 bases, with 9 bases between. Here the CDR3 DNA reads TGTGCCTGGAGTGTGCGGGGGCATAGCAATCAGCCCCAGCATTTT. This translates into CAWSVRGHSNQPQHF.

The CDR3 loop reads CASRSEVAGGVSYEQYF. The CDR3 bases are TGCGCCAGCAGATCGGAGGTAGCGGGGGGCGTCTCCTACGAGCAGTACTTC. The chain recombines TRBV5-1 with TRBJ2-7; 10 nucleotides line up with TRBD2. This CDR3 contains 17 residues. V dropped 5 bases and J dropped 0; count of bases not matched to a gene: 11. Germline V CDR1 and CDR2: SGHRS, YFSETQ.

The V gene is TRBV30, the J gene TRBJ1-2; tentative D call: TRBD1 (6 bases). The CDR3 consists of 11 residues. The germline V and J ends were trimmed by 3 bases and 10 bases, with 12 bases remaining between them. Germline V gene lookup returns CDR1 GTSNPN and CDR2 SVGIG (reference sequence). The CDR3 sequence: CAWRPTGPYTF. In DNA form, the CDR3 reads TGTGCCTGGAGGCCAACAGGGCCCTACACCTTC.

This chain connects TRBV7-2 to TRBJ2-2; weak D call: TRBD2 (5 bases). The CDR3 has 14 amino acids. CDR1 is SGHTA and CDR2 is FQGNSA in the germline V gene. Trimming cost V 5 bases and J 5 bases, with 12 bases left between them. DNA for the CDR3: TGTGCCAGCAGCACAGAATCGGGGACCGGGGAGCTGTTTTTT. Translating it yields CASSTESGTGELFF.